Each of the 26 T cell receptor beta chains below was sequenced from the same sample in a study of T cell changes during pregnancy in multiple sclerosis. Here immunoSEQ multiplex PCR was the method, and the copy in TCRdb shows in-frame clones only, minus some. The profile shows tens of thousands of clones, approximately 90% of them singletons. The material sequenced was CD8+ T cells from peripheral blood mononuclear cells, taken in the third trimester of pregnancy. The source of these receptors is a female donor with multiple sclerosis, enrolled in a pregnancy study.

This rearrangement joins TRBV30 to TRBJ2-1; TRBD2 matches at 11 bases. Germline CDR1 and CDR2: GTSNPN and SVGIG (reference sequence). The CDR3 covers 20 residues. V lost 0 bases, J lost 3 bases, and 16 bases stayed unmatched. The CDR3 nucleotides are TGTGCCTGGAGTGTACGGCAACTAGCGGGAGCGACCTATGTCTACAATGAGCAGTTCTTC. Its translation is CAWSVRQLAGATYVYNEQFF.

V usage is TRBV6-5 and J usage is TRBJ2-5; TRBD2 might be the D (6 bases). This CDR3 comprises 12 residues. Germline V gene sequence: CDR1 MNHEY, CDR2 SVGAGI. V lost 8 bases, J lost 5 bases, and 12 bases lay in between. CDR3 coding DNA: TGTGCCAGCTCACCAGGGAGGGAGACCCAGTACTTC. As protein: CASSPGRETQYF.

Comments on this clone: Other nucleotide sequences from this sample produce the same CDR3. J is TRBJ2-1 and V is TRBV19; TRBD2 agrees at 10 bases. The CDR3 has 15 amino acids. CDR1 and CDR2 from the germline V gene are LNHDA and SQIVND (reference sequence). V shed 2 bases and J 6 bases; nucleotides not matched to a gene: 4. CDR3 bases: TGTGCCAGTAGTATATCTAGCGGGGGCCCCAATGAGCAGTTCTTC. Translated: CASSISSGGPNEQFF. Variable domain in full (rest from reference TRBV19 and TRBJ2-1): DGGITQSPKYLFRKEGQNVTLSCEQNLNHDAMYWYRQDPGQGLRLIYYSQIVNDFQKGDIAEGYSVSREKKESFPLTVTSAQKNPTAFYLCASSISSGGPNEQFFGPGTRLTVL.

The rearrangement joins TRBV5-6 to TRBJ2-2; TRBD2 matches at 7 bases. Unmatched junction bases numbered 5, after V lost 0 bases and J lost 6 bases. The CDR3 totals 15 residues. The germline V gene has CDR1 SGHDT and CDR2 YYEEEE. In DNA, the CDR3 is TGTGCCAGCAGCTTGGACGGGGGGAGGCCCGGGGAGCTGTTTTTT. Translated: CASSLDGGRPGELFF.

DNA of the CDR3: TGTGCCAGCAGCTTTAGGACTCTCCACAATGAGCAGTTCTTC. As protein: CASSFRTLHNEQFF. The chain combines TRBV7-9 with TRBJ2-1; TRBD2 is a possible D gene (5 bases). The CDR3 spans 14 residues. V lost 3 bases to trimming and J lost 5 bases, with 11 bases between them. Germline V gene sequence: CDR1 SEHNR, CDR2 FQNEAQ (reference sequence). Drawing the rest from reference TRBV7-9 and TRBJ2-1, the complete variable domain is DTGVSQNPRHKITKRGQNVTFRCDPISEHNRLYWYRQTLGQGPEFLTYFQNEAQLEKSRLLSDRFSAERPKGSFSTLEIQRTEQGDSAMYLCASSFRTLHNEQFFGPGTRLTVL.

The chain joins TRBV30 to TRBJ1-2, with TRBD1 matching over 10 bases. Per the germline V gene, CDR1 is GTSNPN and CDR2 is SVGIG (reference sequence). The CDR3 totals 14 residues. V lost 0 bases and J lost 8; bases outside the gene matches: 6. CDR3 amino acids: CAWSVGTGVIGYTF. CDR3 DNA: TGTGCCTGGAGTGTAGGGACAGGGGTGATCGGCTACACCTTC.

This chain connects TRBV5-5 to TRBJ2-1; maybe TRBD2 (5 bases). Germline V lookup: CDR1 SGHKS, CDR2 YYEKEE (reference sequence). The germline V and J ends were trimmed by 0 bases and 5 bases, with 15 bases remaining between them. CDR3 length: 16 residues. The CDR3 is CASSLGDLGLHNEQFF. Here the CDR3 DNA reads TGTGCCAGCAGCTTGGGGGATTTAGGACTTCACAATGAGCAGTTCTTC. The whole variable domain, remainder taken from reference TRBV5-5 and TRBJ2-1, is DAGVTQSPTHLIKTRGQQVTLRCSPISGHKSVSWYQQVLGQGPQFIFQYYEKEERGRGNFPDRFSARQFPNYSSELNVNALLLGDSALYLCASSLGDLGLHNEQFFGPGTRLTVL.

V is TRBV29-1 and J is TRBJ1-5; TRBD1 might be the D (5 bases). CDR1 and CDR2 from the germline V gene are SQVTM and ANQGSEA. This CDR3 has 14 amino acids. The V and J ends lost 6 bases and 2 bases respectively, with 14 bases between them. The CDR3 region is CSVGIGAGNQPQHF. CDR3 sequence (DNA): TGCAGCGTGGGGATTGGGGCTGGCAATCAGCCCCAGCATTTT.

By share of the sample, this clone is medium-sized. This chain joins TRBV6-5 and TRBJ1-1; D is undetermined. CDR3 length: 13 residues. Trimming took off 5 bases at V and 3 bases at J, with 10 bases between the two ends. Germline CDR1 MNHEY, CDR2 SVGAGI. CDR3 DNA sequence: TGTGCCAGCAGTGTCGGTGAGGACACTGAAGCTTTCTTT. Translating it yields CASSVGEDTEAFF.

DNA of the CDR3: TGCGCCAGCAGCCAGCAGGGGGACGCCGAGCAGTACTTC. It translates to CASSQQGDAEQYF. The chain couples TRBV4-3 to TRBJ2-7, with TRBD1 matching over 7 bases. Per germline, CDR1 LGHNA and CDR2 YSLEER. The CDR3 totals 13 residues. V was clipped by 3 bases and J by 6 bases; unmatched bases: 5.

This chain uses TRBV10-3 with TRBJ1-2; tentatively, D is TRBD1 (5 bases). This CDR3 is 12 amino acids long. Germline V lookup: CDR1 ENHRY, CDR2 SYGVKD. The V gene lost 4 bases and the J gene lost 7 bases, with 10 bases spanning the gap. The CDR3 reads CAISGTIRGYTF. Here the CDR3 DNA reads TGTGCCATCAGTGGGACAATTCGTGGCTACACCTTC.

The chain carries TRBV4-2 and TRBJ2-2, with D unresolved. The length of the CDR3 is 17 residues. CDR1 and CDR2 from the germline V gene are LGHNA and YNFKEQ. Trimming pared 0 bases from V and 4 bases from J, leaving 15 bases between. The CDR3 nucleotides read TGTGCCAGCAGCCAAGAGAGTTCAGGCATTGGCACCGGGGAGCTGTTTTTT. The encoded protein is CASSQESSGIGTGELFF.

The chain links TRBV2 to TRBJ2-7; D remains unclear. The CDR3 is 13 amino acids. V was clipped by 7 bases and J by 3 bases, with 13 bases between them. Per the germline V gene, CDR1 is SNHLY and CDR2 is FYNNEI. CDR3 in DNA: TGTGCCAGCACCCCACCAGGCGACTACGAGCAGTACTTC. It codes for CASTPPGDYEQYF. Using reference TRBV2 and TRBJ2-7 for the parts outside the CDR3, the full variable domain is EPEVTQTPSHQVTQMGQEVILRCVPISNHLYFYWYRQILGQKVEFLVSFYNNEISEKSEIFDDQFSVERPDGSNFTLKIRSTKLEDSAMYFCASTPPGDYEQYFGPGTRLTVT.

The chain has TRBV6-4 and TRBJ1-5; a weak D match, TRBD1 (5 bases). The V end lost 5 bases, the J end lost 4 bases, and 9 bases lay between the germline ends. The CDR3 has 13 amino acids. CDR1 MRHNA and CDR2 SNTAGT come from the germline V gene. The CDR3 sequence is CASSSTANQPQHF. DNA for the CDR3: TGTGCCAGCAGTTCGACAGCTAATCAGCCCCAGCATTTT.

This chain joins TRBV19 and TRBJ1-5; D not resolved. CDR1 LNHDA and CDR2 SQIVND come from the germline V gene (reference sequence). The CDR3 runs 12 residues. V was shortened by 4 bases and J by 6 bases, with 7 bases between the two germline ends. CDR3 sequence (DNA): TGTGCCAGTAGTAACGGGATTCAGCCCCAGCATTTT. Translating gives CASSNGIQPQHF.

The gene calls are TRBV6-5 and TRBJ1-5; D is perhaps TRBD1 (5 bases). Germline V CDR1 and CDR2: MNHEY, SVGAGI. The CDR3 spans 15 residues. The V end was cut by 6 bases, the J end by 4 bases, with 16 bases between. The CDR3 nucleotides are TGTGCCAGCAGGTCAGACAGTCACGATAATCAGCCCCAGCATTTT. This sequence encodes CASRSDSHDNQPQHF.

The chain combines TRBV4-1 with TRBJ2-1, with D tentatively TRBD2 (7 bases). Germline lookup yields CDR1 MGHRA and CDR2 YSYEKL. The CDR3 contains 18 residues. V was clipped by 2 bases and J by 4 bases, with 21 bases between them. CDR3 DNA: TGCGCCAGCAGCCAAATCGAAGGGGGGGTCCCTTTTTACAATGAGCAGTTCTTC. Translation: CASSQIEGGVPFYNEQFF.

In its sample, this clone was seen once. The chain is built from TRBV5-1 and TRBJ2-4; D gene unclear. Germline V CDR1 and CDR2: SGHRS, YFSETQ. This CDR3 region has 16 residues. Trimming took 1 base from V and 1 from J, leaving 12 bases between them. The CDR3 loop reads CASSLIGYGAKNIQYF. The CDR3 DNA is TGCGCCAGCAGCTTGATAGGATACGGGGCCAAAAACATTCAGTACTTC.

This clone was counted many times. V and J are TRBV16 and TRBJ2-7; 7 bases match TRBD1. Germline CDR1 reads KGHSY; CDR2 reads FQNENV. Trimming cost V 1 base and J 2 bases; bases outside gene matches: 5. This CDR3 has 15 amino acids. As DNA, the CDR3 is TGTGCCAGCAGCCAATACAGGGGTATAGCCTACGAGCAGTACTTC. The encoded protein is CASSQYRGIAYEQYF.

The J gene is TRBJ2-1, the V gene TRBV28; possible D gene TRBD2, 6 bases. The CDR3 has 14 amino acids. Germline values: CDR1 MDHEN, CDR2 SYDVKM. The V and J ends lost 6 bases and 8 bases respectively, with 17 bases between them. CDR3 DNA: TGTGCCAGCAGCCCTGCGGGATCTACGGATGAGCAGTTCTTC. Residues: CASSPAGSTDEQFF.

V is TRBV11-3 and J is TRBJ2-1; D not certain. The CDR3 totals 15 residues. V was trimmed by 5 bases and J by 4 bases, leaving 15 bases between them. Germline loops: CDR1 SGHNT, CDR2 YENEEA. The CDR3 DNA is TGTGCCAGCAGCCCCGACCCAGGCACTTACAATGAGCAGTTCTTC. Translation: CASSPDPGTYNEQFF.

The rearrangement links TRBV25-1 to TRBJ2-2; 8 positions match TRBD1. Germline CDR1 and CDR2: MGHDK and SYGVNS. Losses at the gene ends were 2 bases for V and 3 bases for J; bases not matched to a gene: 2. CDR3 size: 15 residues. DNA for the CDR3: TGTGCCAGCAGTGAACCGGACAGGGACACCGGGGAGCTGTTTTTT. Its protein product is CASSEPDRDTGELFF.

The chain joins TRBV7-8 to TRBJ1-6; TRBD1 matches 8 bases. Germline V lookup: CDR1 SGHVS, CDR2 FQNEAQ. After removal of 6 bases from V and 8 bases from J, the junction contained 6 bases not matched to a gene. CDR3 length: 14 residues. The CDR3 spells CASSTGQGYSPLHF. For the CDR3, the DNA is TGTGCCAGCAGTACCGGACAGGGATATTCACCCCTCCACTTT. Looking up the rest from reference TRBV7-8 and TRBJ1-6 gives the full variable domain: GAGVSQSPRYKVAKRGQDVALRCDPISGHVSLFWYQQALGQGPEFLTYFQNEAQLDKSGLPSDRFFAERPEGSVSTLKIQRTQQEDSAVYLCASSTGQGYSPLHFGNGTRLTVT.

This sequence joins TRBV5-1 and TRBJ1-5; 7 positions match TRBD1. This CDR3 contains 14 residues. Trimming cost V 4 bases and J 2 bases; bases outside gene matches: 3. Germline CDR1 reads SGHRS; CDR2 reads YFSETQ. CDR3 sequence: CASSPGQGNQPQHF. The CDR3 nucleotides read TGCGCCAGCAGCCCAGGACAGGGCAATCAGCCCCAGCATTTT.

The genes are TRBV5-4 and TRBJ2-7, with 8 bases aligning to TRBD1. The V gene's germline CDR1 is SGHNT and CDR2 YYREEE (reference sequence). Trimming at V came to 2 bases and at J to 2 bases, leaving 3 bases not matched to a gene. The length of the CDR3 is 14 residues. CDR3 DNA sequence: TGTGCCAGCAGCTTCGGACAGGGACCCTACGAGCAGTACTTC. It encodes CASSFGQGPYEQYF.

The rearrangement joins TRBV6-1 to TRBJ2-7; tentative D call: TRBD2 (6 bases). V lost 6 bases, J lost 0 bases, and 12 bases lay in between. Germline assignment: CDR1 MNHNS and CDR2 SASEGT. The CDR3 totals 14 residues. Here the CDR3 reads CASSNSGSSYEQYF. CDR3 DNA: TGTGCCAGCAGCAATAGCGGAAGCTCCTACGAGCAGTACTTC.